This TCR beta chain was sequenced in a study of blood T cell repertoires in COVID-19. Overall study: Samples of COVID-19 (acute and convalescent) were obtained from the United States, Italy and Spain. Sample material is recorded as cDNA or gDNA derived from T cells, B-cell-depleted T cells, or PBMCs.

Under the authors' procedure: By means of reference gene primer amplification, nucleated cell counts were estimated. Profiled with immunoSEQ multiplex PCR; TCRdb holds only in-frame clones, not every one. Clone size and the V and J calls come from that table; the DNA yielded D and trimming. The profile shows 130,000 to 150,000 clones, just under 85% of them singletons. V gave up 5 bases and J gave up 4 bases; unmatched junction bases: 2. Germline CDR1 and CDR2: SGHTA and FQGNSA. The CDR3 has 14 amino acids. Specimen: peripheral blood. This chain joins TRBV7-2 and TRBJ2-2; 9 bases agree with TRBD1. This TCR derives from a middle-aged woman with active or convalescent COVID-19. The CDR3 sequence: CASSPTGGTGELFF. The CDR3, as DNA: TGTGCCAGCAGCCCGACAGGGGGCACCGGGGAGCTGTTTTTT.